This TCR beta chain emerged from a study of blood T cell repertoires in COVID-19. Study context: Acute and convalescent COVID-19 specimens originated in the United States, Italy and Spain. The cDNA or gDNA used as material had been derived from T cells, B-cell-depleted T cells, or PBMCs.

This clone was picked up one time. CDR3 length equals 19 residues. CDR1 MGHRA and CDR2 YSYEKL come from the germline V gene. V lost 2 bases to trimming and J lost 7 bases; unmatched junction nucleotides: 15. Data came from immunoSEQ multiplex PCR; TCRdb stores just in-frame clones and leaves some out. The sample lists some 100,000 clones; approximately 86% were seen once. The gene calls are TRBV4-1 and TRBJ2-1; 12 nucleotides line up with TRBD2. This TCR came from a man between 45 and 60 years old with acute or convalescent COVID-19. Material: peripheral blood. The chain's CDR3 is CASSQPGSYLAGGGNEQFF. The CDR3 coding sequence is TGCGCCAGCAGCCAACCCGGGAGCTATCTAGCGGGAGGGGGGAATGAGCAGTTCTTC.